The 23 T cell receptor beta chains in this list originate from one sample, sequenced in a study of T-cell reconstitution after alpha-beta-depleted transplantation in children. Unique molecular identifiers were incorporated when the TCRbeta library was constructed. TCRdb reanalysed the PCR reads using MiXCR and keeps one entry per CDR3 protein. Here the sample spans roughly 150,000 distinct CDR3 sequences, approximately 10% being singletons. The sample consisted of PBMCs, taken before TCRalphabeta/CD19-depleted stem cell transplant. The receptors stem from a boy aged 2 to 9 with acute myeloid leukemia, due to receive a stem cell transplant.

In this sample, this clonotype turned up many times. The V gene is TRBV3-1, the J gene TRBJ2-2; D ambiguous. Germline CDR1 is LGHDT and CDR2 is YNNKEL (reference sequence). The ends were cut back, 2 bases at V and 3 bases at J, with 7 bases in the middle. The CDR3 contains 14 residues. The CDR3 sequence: CASSQLRHTGELFF. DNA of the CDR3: TGTGCCAGCAGCCAATTGCGGCACACCGGGGAGCTGTTTTTT.

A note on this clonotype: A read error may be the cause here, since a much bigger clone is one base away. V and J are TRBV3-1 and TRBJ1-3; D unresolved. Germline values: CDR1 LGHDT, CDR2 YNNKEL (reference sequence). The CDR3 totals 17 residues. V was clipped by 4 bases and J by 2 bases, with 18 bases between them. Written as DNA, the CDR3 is TGTGCCAGCAGCCCCCACCAGCTACAGATCCCTGGAAACACCATATATTTT. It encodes CASSPHQLQIPGNTIYF.

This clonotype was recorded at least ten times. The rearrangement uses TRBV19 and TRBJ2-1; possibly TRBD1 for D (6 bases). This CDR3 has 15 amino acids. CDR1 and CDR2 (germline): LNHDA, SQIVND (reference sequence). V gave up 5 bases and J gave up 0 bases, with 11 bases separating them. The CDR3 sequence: CASSPGVPSYNEQFF. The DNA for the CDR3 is TGTGCCAGTAGTCCAGGGGTCCCCTCCTACAATGAGCAGTTCTTC.

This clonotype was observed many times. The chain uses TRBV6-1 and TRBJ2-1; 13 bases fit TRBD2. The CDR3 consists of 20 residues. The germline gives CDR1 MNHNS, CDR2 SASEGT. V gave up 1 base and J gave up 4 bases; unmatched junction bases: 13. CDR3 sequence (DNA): TGTGCCAGCAGTGAAGGGGGAACTAGCGGGAGGGCCTTTAATTACAATGAGCAGTTCTTC. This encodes CASSEGGTSGRAFNYNEQFF.

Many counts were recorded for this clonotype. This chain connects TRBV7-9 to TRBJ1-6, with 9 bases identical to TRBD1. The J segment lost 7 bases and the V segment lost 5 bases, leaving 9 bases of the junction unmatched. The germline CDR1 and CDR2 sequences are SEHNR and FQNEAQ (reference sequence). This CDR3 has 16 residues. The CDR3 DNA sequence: TGTGCCAGCAGCCCAAAGGCCGGGACAGGGAATTCACCCCTCCACTTT. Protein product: CASSPKAGTGNSPLHF.

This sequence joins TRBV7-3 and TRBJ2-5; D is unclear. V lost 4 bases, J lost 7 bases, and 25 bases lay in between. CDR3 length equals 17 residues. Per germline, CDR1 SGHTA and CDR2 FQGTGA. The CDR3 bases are TGTGCCAGCAGCTCCAAAGGCCCTACTAAAAGGAGTGGGACCCAGTACTTC. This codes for CASSSKGPTKRSGTQYF.

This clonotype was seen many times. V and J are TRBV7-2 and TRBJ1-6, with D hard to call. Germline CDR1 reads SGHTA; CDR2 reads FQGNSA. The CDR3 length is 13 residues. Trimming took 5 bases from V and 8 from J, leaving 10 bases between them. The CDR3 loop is CASSHPFDSPLHF. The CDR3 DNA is TGTGCCAGCAGCCATCCGTTTGATTCACCCCTCCACTTT. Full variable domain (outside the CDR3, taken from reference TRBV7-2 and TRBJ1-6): GAGVSQSPSNKVTEKGKDVELRCDPISGHTALYWYRQSLGQGLEFLIYFQGNSAPDKSGLPSDRFSAERTGGSVSTLTIQRTQQEDSAVYLCASSHPFDSPLHFGNGTRLTVT.

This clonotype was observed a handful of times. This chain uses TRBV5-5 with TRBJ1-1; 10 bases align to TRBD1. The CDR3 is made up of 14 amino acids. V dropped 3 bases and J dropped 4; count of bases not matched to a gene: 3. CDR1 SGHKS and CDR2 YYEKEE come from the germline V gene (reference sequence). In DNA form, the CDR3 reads TGTGCCAGCAGCTATCGGGACAGGGGCACTGAAGCTTTCTTT. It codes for CASSYRDRGTEAFF.

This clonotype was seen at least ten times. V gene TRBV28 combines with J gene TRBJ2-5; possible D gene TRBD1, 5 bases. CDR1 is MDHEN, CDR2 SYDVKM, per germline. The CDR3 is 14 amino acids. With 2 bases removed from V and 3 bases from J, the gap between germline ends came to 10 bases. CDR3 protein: CASSLRAREETQYF. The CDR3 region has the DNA TGTGCCAGCAGTTTAAGGGCCAGGGAAGAGACCCAGTACTTC.

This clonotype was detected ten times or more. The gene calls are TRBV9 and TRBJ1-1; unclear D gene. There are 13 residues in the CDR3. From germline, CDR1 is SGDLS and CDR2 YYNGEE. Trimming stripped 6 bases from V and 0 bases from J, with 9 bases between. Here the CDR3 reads CASTRLMNTEAFF. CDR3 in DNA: TGTGCCAGCACCAGGCTCATGAACACTGAAGCTTTCTTT.

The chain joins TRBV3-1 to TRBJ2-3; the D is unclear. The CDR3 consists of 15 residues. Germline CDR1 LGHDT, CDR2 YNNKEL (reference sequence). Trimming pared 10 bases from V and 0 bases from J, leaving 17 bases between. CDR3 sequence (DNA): TGTGCCACCTCCCAAGATCCGGACAGCACAGATACGCAGTATTTT. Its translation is CATSQDPDSTDTQYF.

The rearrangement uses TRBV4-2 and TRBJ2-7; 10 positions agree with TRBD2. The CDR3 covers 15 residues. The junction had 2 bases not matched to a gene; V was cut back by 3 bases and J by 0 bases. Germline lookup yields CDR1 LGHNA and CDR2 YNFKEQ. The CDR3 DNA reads TGTGCCAGCAGCCAGGCTAGCGGGAGCTCCTACGAGCAGTACTTC. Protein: CASSQASGSSYEQYF.

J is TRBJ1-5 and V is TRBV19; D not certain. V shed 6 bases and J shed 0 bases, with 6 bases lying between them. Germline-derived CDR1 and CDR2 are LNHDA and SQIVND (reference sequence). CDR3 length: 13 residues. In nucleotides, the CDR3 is TGTGCCAGTAGCCAGATTAGCAATCAGCCCCAGCATTTT. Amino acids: CASSQISNQPQHF.

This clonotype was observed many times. The CDR3 protein is CASSLGPGLARETQYF. The DNA of the CDR3 is TGTGCCAGCAGCTTGGGTCCGGGACTAGCTAGAGAGACCCAGTACTTC. The chain recombines TRBV5-4 with TRBJ2-5; 9 nucleotides align to TRBD2. V trimming: 0 bases; J trimming: 4 bases; junction bases outside the gene matches: 7. Germline V gene lookup returns CDR1 SGHNT and CDR2 YYREEE (reference sequence). This CDR3 spans 16 amino acids.

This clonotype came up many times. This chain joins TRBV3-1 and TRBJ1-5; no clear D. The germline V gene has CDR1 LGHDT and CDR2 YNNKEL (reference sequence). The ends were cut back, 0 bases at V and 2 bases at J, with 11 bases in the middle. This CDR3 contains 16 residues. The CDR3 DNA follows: TGTGCCAGCAGCCAAGATGCCGCGCAGGGCAATCAGCCCCAGCATTTT. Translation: CASSQDAAQGNQPQHF.

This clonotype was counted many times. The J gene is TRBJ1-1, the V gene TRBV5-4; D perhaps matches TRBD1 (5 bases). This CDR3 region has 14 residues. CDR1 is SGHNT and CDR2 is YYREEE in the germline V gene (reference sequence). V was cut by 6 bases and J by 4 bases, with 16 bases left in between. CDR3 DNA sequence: TGTGCCAGCAACCCAGGGAAGGAGGGCACTGAAGCTTTCTTT. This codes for CASNPGKEGTEAFF. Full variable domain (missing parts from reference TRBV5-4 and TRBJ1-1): ETGVTQSPTHLIKTRGQQVTLRCSSQSGHNTVSWYQQALGQGPQFIFQYYREEENGRGNFPPRFSGLQFPNYSSELNVNALELDDSALYLCASNPGKEGTEAFFGQGTRLTVV.

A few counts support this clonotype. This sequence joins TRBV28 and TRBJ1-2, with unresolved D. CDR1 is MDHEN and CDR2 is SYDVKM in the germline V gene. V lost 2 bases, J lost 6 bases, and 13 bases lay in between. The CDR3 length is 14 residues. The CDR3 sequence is CASSLVSRENGYTF. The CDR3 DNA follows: TGTGCCAGCAGTTTAGTTAGTCGGGAAAATGGCTACACCTTC.

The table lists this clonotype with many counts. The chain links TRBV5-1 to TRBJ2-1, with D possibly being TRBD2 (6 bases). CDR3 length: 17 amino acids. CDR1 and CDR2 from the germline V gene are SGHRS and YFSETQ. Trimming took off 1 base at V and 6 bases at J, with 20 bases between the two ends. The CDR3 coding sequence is TGCGCCAGCAGCTTGTCTGGCTCAGCGGGCGCCATCAATGAGCAGTTCTTC. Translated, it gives CASSLSGSAGAINEQFF.

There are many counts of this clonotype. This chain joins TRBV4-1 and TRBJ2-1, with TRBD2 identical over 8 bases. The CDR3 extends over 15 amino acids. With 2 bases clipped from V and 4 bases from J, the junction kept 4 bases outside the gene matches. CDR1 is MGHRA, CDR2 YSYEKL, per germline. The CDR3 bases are TGCGCCAGCAGCCAAAATAGCGGGAAATACAATGAGCAGTTCTTC. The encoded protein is CASSQNSGKYNEQFF.

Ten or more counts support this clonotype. CDR3 residues: CASSYRGRTFNTEAFF. In nucleotides, the CDR3 is TGTGCCAGCAGTTACCGGGGACGGACGTTCAACACTGAAGCTTTCTTT. The rearrangement joins TRBV6-5 to TRBJ1-1, with D maybe TRBD1 (5 bases). Germline V gene sequence: CDR1 MNHEY, CDR2 SVGAGI. Trimming removed 2 bases from V and 2 bases from J, with 15 bases in between. The CDR3 contains 16 residues.

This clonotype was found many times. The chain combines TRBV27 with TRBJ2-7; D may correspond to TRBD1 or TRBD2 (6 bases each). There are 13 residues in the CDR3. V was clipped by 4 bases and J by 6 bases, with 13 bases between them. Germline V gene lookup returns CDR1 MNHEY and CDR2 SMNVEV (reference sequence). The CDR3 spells CASSWSGGAEQYF. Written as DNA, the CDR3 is TGTGCCAGCAGTTGGTCCGGGGGCGCCGAGCAGTACTTC.

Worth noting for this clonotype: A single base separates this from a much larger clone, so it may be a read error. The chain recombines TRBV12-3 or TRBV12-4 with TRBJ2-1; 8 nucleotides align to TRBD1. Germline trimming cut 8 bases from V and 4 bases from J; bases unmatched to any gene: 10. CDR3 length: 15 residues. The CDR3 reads CASANSQGGYNEQFF. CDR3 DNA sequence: TGTGCCAGCGCCAATTCACAGGGGGGTTACAATGAGCAGTTCTTC.

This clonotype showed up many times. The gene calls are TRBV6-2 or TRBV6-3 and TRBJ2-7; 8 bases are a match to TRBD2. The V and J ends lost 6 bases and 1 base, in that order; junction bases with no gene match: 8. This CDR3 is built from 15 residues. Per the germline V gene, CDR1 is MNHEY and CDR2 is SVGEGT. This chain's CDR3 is CASRFTSGLSYEQYF. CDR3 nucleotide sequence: TGTGCCAGCAGGTTCACTAGCGGACTTTCCTACGAGCAGTACTTC.